The table lists the clone carrying this T cell receptor beta chain with a few counts. The target antigen is unknown. The data were obtained in a study of beta chain features in type 1 diabetes. Findings and caveats of the study: A pattern of fewer insertions and more deletions at VDJ junctions was seen in type 1 diabetes patients. Relative to healthy donors, patients appeared to have naive, central memory and Treg TCRB repertoires that were more similar.

Sorting produced populations that all topped 95% purity. cDNA synthesis used the whole RNA isolate, giving expressed TCRB sequences. Assay: immunoSEQ multiplex PCR; the TCRdb copy retains only in-frame clones and omits some. The sample yields 130,000 to 150,000 clones, about 51% seen once. The TCR comes from a man aged 18 to 29 in good health. Sequenced material: Tregs from blood.

The CDR3 sequence: CAFEEGGRQPQHF. The CDR3, as DNA: TGTGCCTTCGAGGAAGGAGGAAGGCAGCCCCAGCATTTT. V is TRBV30 and J is TRBJ1-5, with unresolved D. Trimming took 7 bases from V and 7 from J, leaving 17 bases between them. CDR1 and CDR2 (germline): GTSNPN, SVGIG (reference sequence). This CDR3 spans 13 amino acids.